This TCR beta chain was sequenced during a study of response to subunit inactivated influenza vaccine. Study-level points and caveats: Each seasonal flu vaccination may recruit only limited new T cells, authors suggested.

TCRdb redid the calling of the RT-PCR reads with MiXCR, one entry per CDR3 protein. In the table there are about 190,000 distinct CDR3 sequences, approximately 15% of which are singletons. The CDR3 length is 14 residues. Germline V lookup: CDR1 MNHEY, CDR2 SMNVEV (reference sequence). The V end was cut by 5 bases, the J end by 2 bases, with 11 bases between. Points on this clonotype: What it binds is not known.

The J gene is TRBJ2-3, the V gene TRBV27; no definite D call. This receptor was taken from a man aged 50 to 60 who received an inactivated influenza vaccine. This specimen consisted of CD8+ T cells sorted from PBMCs, obtained roughly 5 days after vaccination. DNA for the CDR3: TGTGCCAGCAGTCCTCTCACGCTCACAGATACGCAGTATTTT. Protein: CASSPLTLTDTQYF.